Presented here are 23 T cell receptor beta chains from one specimen sequenced in a study of blood T cells in healthy people across ages. The authors ran a second PCR of about 6 to 11 cycles using a sample-barcoded 5' primer and a J-beta primer mix. TCRdb itself ran the 5' RACE reads through MiXCR, one entry per CDR3 protein. The repertoire holds some 920,000 distinct CDR3 sequences, with 45% to 60% as singletons. The source material was blood. The receptor source for this set is a woman aged 55-70 years in good health.

The chain combines TRBV4-3 with TRBJ2-3; TRBD2 aligns across 10 bases. Germline values: CDR1 LGHNA, CDR2 YSLEER. Trimming at V came to 0 bases and at J to 2 bases, leaving 14 bases not matched to a gene. The length of the CDR3 is 20 residues. The DNA for the CDR3 is TGCGCCAGCAGCCAAGAAATAGCGGGAGGCGCCCTACCGCCCACAGATACGCAGTATTTT. This sequence encodes CASSQEIAGGALPPTDTQYF.

This clonotype came up a few times. This rearrangement joins TRBV12-3 or TRBV12-4 to TRBJ2-7, with 8 bases matching TRBD1. The CDR3 covers 14 residues. After removal of 4 bases from V and 6 bases from J, the junction contained 8 bases not matched to a gene. The CDR3: CASSSPDRAFEQYF. CDR3 bases: TGTGCCAGCAGTTCCCCGGACAGGGCCTTCGAGCAGTACTTC.

V gene TRBV15 combines with J gene TRBJ2-5, with 7 positions matching TRBD2. The CDR3 loop spans 13 amino acids. V lost 5 bases to trimming and J lost 2 bases; unmatched junction nucleotides: 2. CDR1 and CDR2 from the germline V gene are LNHNV and YYDKDF (reference sequence). This CDR3 reads CATSQREQETQYF. The CDR3 nucleotides are TGTGCCACCAGCCAGCGGGAACAAGAGACCCAGTACTTC.

The rearrangement joins TRBV4-1 to TRBJ2-3, with 7 positions matching TRBD2. The germline V gene has CDR1 MGHRA and CDR2 YSYEKL. V was pared by 0 bases and J by 4 bases, with 4 bases of the junction left unmatched. There are 15 residues in the CDR3. CDR3 loop: CASSQEELAADTQYF. DNA of the CDR3: TGCGCCAGCAGCCAAGAAGAGCTAGCGGCAGATACGCAGTATTTT.

This clonotype occurred a few times. The chain carries TRBV28 and TRBJ2-4; TRBD2 aligns across 14 bases. There are 18 residues in the CDR3. The germline V gene has CDR1 MDHEN and CDR2 SYDVKM. Unmatched junction bases numbered 10, after V lost 1 base and J lost 8 bases. DNA for the CDR3: TGTGCCAGCAGTTTATACCTGACTAGCGGGAGGGCCCGAGACATTCAGTACTTC. This codes for CASSLYLTSGRARDIQYF.

This clonotype has just a few counts. The rearrangement uses TRBV12-3 or TRBV12-4 and TRBJ2-1, with 10 bases that match TRBD2. The tail of the sequence fits TRBJ2-7 better, so the J call may be wrong. This CDR3 region has 15 residues. The DNA of the CDR3 is TGTGCCAGCAGTTTCCTAGCGGGAGTTAGCAATGAGCAGTACTTC. It specifies CASSFLAGVSNEQYF.

The rearrangement links TRBV6-2 or TRBV6-3 to TRBJ2-7; the match to TRBD2 covers 8 bases. Germline CDR1 is MNHEY and CDR2 is SVGEGT. CDR3 size: 14 residues. CDR3 residues: CPPAAGDNGYEQYF. CDR3 nucleotides: TGTCCACCGGCAGCGGGAGACAATGGCTACGAGCAGTACTTC.

The chain couples TRBV12-3 or TRBV12-4 to TRBJ2-5, with D possibly being TRBD1 (6 bases). Near its end, the DNA agrees better with TRBJ2-7, so the J call may be wrong. The CDR3 length is 12 residues. The CDR3 region has the DNA TGTGCCAGCGGAATTCGGGACAACGAGCAGTACTTC. Translated, it gives CASGIRDNEQYF.

The CDR3 loop reads CATKQGPYEQYF. CDR3 nucleotide sequence: TGTGCCACCAAACAGGGACCCTACGAGCAGTACTTC. The J gene is TRBJ2-7, the V gene TRBV6-6, with D possibly TRBD1 on 6 matching bases. V shed 10 bases and J shed 2 bases, with 12 bases lying between them. CDR1 is MNHNY and CDR2 is SVGAGI in the germline V gene (reference sequence). The CDR3 runs to 12 residues.

CDR3 nucleotides: TGTGCCACCAGAACGCAGGGGGCGAACACTGAAGCTTTCTTT. This encodes CATRTQGANTEAFF. The chain combines TRBV24-1 with TRBJ1-1; TRBD1 matches 8 bases. The V gene's germline CDR1 is KGHDR and CDR2 SFDVKD. With 7 bases clipped from V and 1 base from J, the junction kept 4 bases outside the gene matches. The CDR3 contains 14 residues.

The rearrangement links TRBV3-1 to TRBJ2-7; D gene uncertain. CDR1 and CDR2 from the germline V gene are LGHDT and YNNKEL (reference sequence). This CDR3 has 16 amino acids. Trimming shortened V by 0 bases and J by 4 bases, and 16 bases separated the two germline ends. The CDR3 sequence: CASSQEGGSFRYEQYF. In DNA form, the CDR3 reads TGTGCCAGCAGCCAAGAAGGTGGCTCCTTCAGGTACGAGCAGTACTTC.

Concerning this clonotype: This may be a read error: a much more frequent sequence differs by one nucleotide. V is TRBV2 and J is TRBJ2-5; 8 bases are a match to TRBD2. Germline V lookup: CDR1 SNHLY, CDR2 FYNNEI. The CDR3 loop spans 13 amino acids. The CDR3 loop is CTCTGTRQETQYF. The CDR3 region has the DNA TGTACCTGCACCGGGACTAGGCAAGAGACCCAGTACTTC.

The rearrangement links TRBV28 to TRBJ2-6; D gene ambiguous. This CDR3 has 15 residues. Germline CDR1 MDHEN, CDR2 SYDVKM. V was clipped by 3 bases and J by 0 bases, with 6 bases between them. The CDR3 coding sequence is TGTGCCAGCAGTTTTCAGTTCTCTGGGGCCAACGTCCTGACTTTC. This codes for CASSFQFSGANVLTF.

A single count supports this clonotype. The chain employs TRBV6-5 and TRBJ2-1; TRBD1 is a possible D gene (6 bases). V was trimmed by 7 bases and J by 4 bases, leaving 17 bases between them. Germline values: CDR1 MNHEY, CDR2 SVGAGI. The CDR3 length is 15 residues. CDR3: CASIRTLQGYNEQFF. Here the CDR3 DNA reads TGTGCCAGCATTAGAACACTCCAGGGGTACAATGAGCAGTTCTTC.

V usage is TRBV4-1 and J usage is TRBJ2-2; D is undetermined. Per the germline V gene, CDR1 is MGHRA and CDR2 is YSYEKL. This CDR3 region has 15 residues. Trimming shortened V by 2 bases and J by 7 bases, and 14 bases separated the two germline ends. CDR3 in DNA: TGCGCCAGCAGCCAATTATACTCGCGGAGCGGGGAGCTGTTTTTT. Amino acids: CASSQLYSRSGELFF.

V gene TRBV3-1 combines with J gene TRBJ2-4; D might be TRBD1 or TRBD2, each matching 6 bases. The germline V and J ends were trimmed by 0 bases and 1 base, with 10 bases remaining between them. Germline CDR1 is LGHDT and CDR2 is YNNKEL (reference sequence). CDR3 length: 16 residues. CDR3 DNA: TGTGCCAGCAGCCAAGAAGGGGGGAAGGCCAAAAACATTCAGTACTTC. Its protein product is CASSQEGGKAKNIQYF.

The gene calls are TRBV12-3 or TRBV12-4 and TRBJ2-3; D uncertain. This CDR3 comprises 14 residues. Trimming took 6 bases from V and 0 from J, leaving 10 bases between them. The chain's CDR3 is CASSRSRSTDTQYF. DNA of the CDR3: TGTGCCAGCAGCCGCAGCAGGAGCACAGATACGCAGTATTTT.

This clonotype was detected a few times. J is TRBJ2-7 and V is TRBV20-1; 7 bases line up with TRBD2. V shed 3 bases and J 2 bases; nucleotides not matched to a gene: 7. CDR3 length: 14 residues. Germline CDR1 reads DFQATT; CDR2 reads SNEGSKA (reference sequence). CDR3: CSASAGVPPYEQYF. In DNA form, the CDR3 reads TGCAGTGCTAGTGCGGGAGTCCCCCCCTACGAGCAGTACTTC.

This clonotype was recorded a few times. The chain has TRBV20-1 and TRBJ2-6, with TRBD1 as a possible D gene (5 bases). The CDR3 loop spans 14 amino acids. The V end lost 3 bases, the J end lost 1 base, and 7 bases lay between the germline ends. The germline V gene encodes CDR1 DFQATT and CDR2 SNEGSKA (reference sequence). The DNA for the CDR3 is TGCAGTGCTAGCGCAGGGTCTGGGGCCAACGTCCTGACTTTC. It specifies CSASAGSGANVLTF.

This clonotype was seen more than once but under ten times. The chain combines TRBV4-2 with TRBJ1-2; no firm D call. The V and J ends lost 2 bases and 8 bases respectively, with 12 bases between them. This CDR3 is 13 amino acids long. CDR1 is LGHNA and CDR2 is YNFKEQ in the germline V gene. The CDR3 loop is CASSQPGVAGYTF. The CDR3 nucleotides are TGTGCCAGCAGCCAACCCGGTGTGGCGGGCTACACCTTC.

The chain combines TRBV2 with TRBJ2-5; D is possibly TRBD1 (5 bases). Trimming cost V 7 bases and J 0 bases, with 12 bases left between them. The CDR3 totals 14 residues. CDR1 SNHLY and CDR2 FYNNEI come from the germline V gene. The CDR3 nucleotides are TGTGCCAGCAAATTCACCAGGGACCAAGAGACCCAGTACTTC. It is translated as CASKFTRDQETQYF.

The table lists this clonotype with a count of one. The rearrangement uses TRBV7-2 and TRBJ2-1; TRBD1 aligns across 9 bases. This CDR3 contains 16 residues. Germline CDR1 reads SGHTA; CDR2 reads FQGNSA. J was trimmed by 8 bases and V by 5 bases; bases with no gene match: 13. CDR3 loop: CASSLVGTGSRDEQFF. In DNA form, the CDR3 reads TGTGCCAGCAGCCTAGTGGGGACAGGGTCCCGGGATGAGCAGTTCTTC. Complete variable domain (other parts from reference TRBV7-2 and TRBJ2-1): GAGVSQSPSNKVTEKGKDVELRCDPISGHTALYWYRQSLGQGLEFLIYFQGNSAPDKSGLPSDRFSAERTGGSVSTLTIQRTQQEDSAVYLCASSLVGTGSRDEQFFGPGTRLTVL.

The chain employs TRBV3-1 and TRBJ1-2; the D gene is possibly TRBD1 (5 bases). V was shortened by 4 bases and J by 7 bases, with 16 bases between the two germline ends. Per germline, CDR1 LGHDT and CDR2 YNNKEL (reference sequence). This CDR3 region has 14 residues. The CDR3: CASSLLGGSSGYTF. CDR3 DNA sequence: TGTGCCAGCAGCCTACTTGGGGGATCGAGTGGCTACACCTTC.